Detailed here is one T cell receptor beta chain. What it recognizes is unknown. Libraries were prepared by immunoSEQ multiplex PCR; TCRdb keeps only in-frame clonotypes and omits some of them. Here the sample spans 90,000 or so clones, around nine tenths being singletons. These data belong to a study of T cell responses to AZD1222 COVID-19 vaccine. Study observations and caveats: Nearly half of unique spike-specific TCRs reportedly avoided B.1.351 and B.1.1.7 mutated regions.

The CDR3 extends over 16 amino acids. With V trimmed by 3 bases and J by 3 bases, 7 bases remained unmatched. CDR1 and CDR2 from the germline V gene are ENHRY and SYGVKD. The TCR comes from an adult in good health. The gene calls are TRBV10-3 and TRBJ2-7; 11 bases agree with TRBD2. The sample consisted of peripheral blood, taken on day 0 of AZD1222 vaccination. The CDR3 coding sequence is TGTGCCATCAGTGATTGGGCGACTAGCGGGGTCTACGAGCAGTACTTC. Translating it yields CAISDWATSGVYEQYF.